This T cell receptor (beta chain) appears in the sequencing data of a study of cytomegalovirus exposure and HLA in healthy donors. Overall study findings and caveats: The authors enumerated around 150 TCR beta chains as linked to cytomegalovirus. The authors reported that TCR beta sequences could predict HLA-A and HLA-B alleles. These predictions were accurate for most subjects in the first cohort. Presence/absence analyses treated sequencing depth as roughly uniform across donors. Later analysis suggested links between common viral pathogens and several top significant clusters.

The PCR was carried out with 60 Vbeta primers and 13 Jbeta primers. Profiling relied on immunoSEQ multiplex PCR, and the TCRdb table lists in-frame clones only, not all of them. The sample includes some 110,000 clones, approximately 82% of them seen just once. As for this clone: Its matching antigen is unknown.

CDR3 length: 18 amino acids. V was clipped by 4 bases and J by 1 base; unmatched bases: 9. Germline V gives CDR1 SGHRS, CDR2 YFSETQ. This TCR was sampled from a man aged 40-55 years in good health and CMV-seropositive. The sequenced material came from PBMCs. J is TRBJ2-1 and V is TRBV5-1; 12 bases agree with TRBD2. The CDR3 DNA reads TGCGCCAGCAGCCGGGACCCCACTAGCGGGAGGTCCTACAATGAGCAGTTCTTC. Protein product: CASSRDPTSGRSYNEQFF.